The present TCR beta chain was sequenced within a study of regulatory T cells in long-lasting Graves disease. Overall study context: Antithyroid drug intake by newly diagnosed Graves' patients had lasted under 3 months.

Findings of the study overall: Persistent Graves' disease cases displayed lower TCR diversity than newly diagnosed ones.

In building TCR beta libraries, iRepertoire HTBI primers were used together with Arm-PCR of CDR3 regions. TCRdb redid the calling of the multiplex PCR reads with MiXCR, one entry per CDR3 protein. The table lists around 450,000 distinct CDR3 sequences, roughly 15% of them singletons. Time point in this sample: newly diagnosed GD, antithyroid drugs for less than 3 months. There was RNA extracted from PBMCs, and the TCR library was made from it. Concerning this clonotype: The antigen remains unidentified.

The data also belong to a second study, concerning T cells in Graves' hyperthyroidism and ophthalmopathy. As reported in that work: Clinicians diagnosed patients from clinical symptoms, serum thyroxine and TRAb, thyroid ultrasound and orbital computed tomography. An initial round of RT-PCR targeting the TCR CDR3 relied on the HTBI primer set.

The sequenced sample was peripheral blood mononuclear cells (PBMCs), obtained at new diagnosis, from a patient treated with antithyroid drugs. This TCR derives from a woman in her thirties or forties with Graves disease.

The CDR3 region is CASSSPGRVGEKLFF. CDR3 nucleotide sequence: TGTGCCAGCAGTTCACCCGGCAGGGTCGGCGAAAAACTGTTTTTT. V is TRBV28 and J is TRBJ1-4; a weak D match, TRBD1 (5 bases). Trimming removed 4 bases from V and 8 bases from J, with 17 bases in between. CDR3 length: 15 amino acids. The V gene's germline CDR1 is MDHEN and CDR2 SYDVKM.